The 32 T cell receptor beta chains below were found in one sample sequenced in a study of blood T cell repertoires in COVID-19. The method was immunoSEQ multiplex PCR; TCRdb's version includes in-frame clones alone and lacks a portion of them. This sample has 250,000 to 350,000 clones, with more than 75% found just once. Material: PBMCs or T cells enriched from blood (not recorded which). These receptor sequences come from a man aged 55 to 70 who had recovered from COVID-19.

This clone showed up just a few times. The CDR3 is CASSLEAAGRITTGELFF. CDR3 sequence (DNA): TGCGCCAGCAGCTTGGAGGCGGCGGGACGAATAACTACCGGGGAGCTGTTTTTT. V is TRBV5-1 and J is TRBJ2-2; TRBD2 might be the D (6 bases). CDR1 SGHRS and CDR2 YFSETQ come from the germline V gene. This CDR3 is built from 18 residues. Deletions cut 0 bases from V and 5 bases from J, with 20 bases between.

As for this clone: The junction does not match germline at one end; this may be a read error. The chain links TRBV27 to TRBJ2-5; D is unresolved. Looked up from germline, CDR1 is MNHEY and CDR2 is SMNVEV (reference sequence). The CDR3 covers 13 residues. In DNA, the CDR3 is TGTGCCACCAGTACTCGGAGCCAAGAGACCCAGTACTTC. Protein: CATSTRSQETQYF.

The chain uses TRBV11-3 and TRBJ2-5; TRBD2 matches 7 bases. The ends lost 1 base at V and 5 bases at J; junction bases unmatched: 10. The length of the CDR3 is 16 residues. Germline lookup yields CDR1 SGHNT and CDR2 YENEEA. The CDR3 DNA sequence: TGTGCCAGCAGCTTAGGGGCTGGGGGGGTAGTGGAGACCCAGTACTTC. Its protein is CASSLGAGGVVETQYF.

This clone was seen a single time. The gene calls are TRBV5-1 and TRBJ1-1; perhaps TRBD1 as D (5 bases). The germline V and J ends were trimmed by 3 bases and 1 base, with 19 bases remaining between them. CDR3 length: 17 amino acids. Germline V gives CDR1 SGHRS, CDR2 YFSETQ. The CDR3: CASSSPGGNRRNTEAFF. CDR3 nucleotides: TGCGCCAGCAGCTCGCCCGGGGGGAACAGGCGGAACACTGAAGCTTTCTTT.

This sequence joins TRBV29-1 and TRBJ1-4; 7 bases match TRBD1. Germline CDR1 SQVTM, CDR2 ANQGSEA. V shed 6 bases, J shed 7 bases, and the junction held 5 bases outside the gene matches. This CDR3 is built from 12 residues. The CDR3 DNA sequence: TGCAGCGTGACAGGGTGGGGTGAAAAACTGTTTTTT. Protein sequence: CSVTGWGEKLFF.

V usage is TRBV7-9 and J usage is TRBJ2-7; TRBD1 matches at 7 bases. Germline CDR1 is SEHNR and CDR2 is FQNEAQ (reference sequence). This CDR3 is built from 16 residues. J was trimmed by 2 bases and V by 5 bases; bases with no gene match: 12. CDR3: CASSATRGSDTYEQYF. The CDR3 DNA is TGTGCCAGCAGCGCAACCAGGGGGAGCGATACCTACGAGCAGTACTTC.

The V call is TRBV30, the J call TRBJ1-2; D gene uncertain. V was clipped by 3 bases and J by 2 bases, with 16 bases between them. Germline-derived CDR1 and CDR2 are GTSNPN and SVGIG (reference sequence). The CDR3 runs to 15 residues. The CDR3 nucleotides read TGTGCCTGGAGCCCCCCCCGGGTAGAAAACTATGGCTACACCTTC. Encoded protein: CAWSPPRVENYGYTF.

V gene TRBV19 combines with J gene TRBJ1-3; 8 bases align to TRBD1. The CDR3 runs to 14 residues. CDR1 is LNHDA, CDR2 SQIVND, per germline (reference sequence). V dropped 4 bases and J dropped 4; count of bases not matched to a gene: 3. In nucleotides, the CDR3 is TGTGCCAGTAGTACCAACAGGGGGGGAAACACCATATATTTT. Translating it yields CASSTNRGGNTIYF.

The chain is built from TRBV30 and TRBJ1-6; D gene uncertain. The ends were cut back, 2 bases at V and 8 bases at J, with 4 bases in the middle. CDR1 GTSNPN and CDR2 SVGIG come from the germline V gene (reference sequence). The CDR3 runs 11 residues. The CDR3 is CAWSSDSPLHF. In nucleotides, the CDR3 is TGTGCCTGGAGTAGCGATTCACCCCTCCACTTT.

The CDR3 sequence: CASSPAGGSQETQYF. The CDR3 DNA follows: TGTGCCAGCTCACCAGCGGGAGGGAGTCAAGAGACCCAGTACTTC. The chain is built from TRBV18 and TRBJ2-5; 9 bases are shared with TRBD2. The CDR3 length is 15 residues. Germline assignment: CDR1 KGHSH and CDR2 LQKENI. V was clipped by 2 bases and J by 2 bases; unmatched bases: 3.

The CDR3 loop reads CASSVGTSGLGETQYF. Here the CDR3 DNA reads TGTGCCAGCAGCGTAGGGACTAGCGGTCTCGGGGAGACCCAGTACTTC. The genes are TRBV9 and TRBJ2-5; 10 bases are shared with TRBD2. V dropped 0 bases and J dropped 5; count of bases not matched to a gene: 7. Looked up from germline, CDR1 is SGDLS and CDR2 is YYNGEE. The CDR3 runs to 16 residues.

The rearrangement joins TRBV9 to TRBJ1-1; D is undetermined. V lost 4 bases, J lost 3 bases, and 10 bases lay in between. Germline CDR1 and CDR2: SGDLS and YYNGEE. This CDR3 has 13 residues. This CDR3 is CASSTRRDTEAFF. For the CDR3, the DNA is TGTGCCAGCAGCACGAGGCGGGACACTGAAGCTTTCTTT.

This chain links TRBV24-1 with TRBJ1-2, with D possibly matching TRBD1 (6 bases). The V end lost 3 bases, the J end lost 3 bases, and 10 bases lay between the germline ends. This CDR3 contains 14 residues. Per the germline V gene, CDR1 is KGHDR and CDR2 is SFDVKD. CDR3 in amino acids: CATSDPDRYYGYTF. CDR3 nucleotides: TGTGCCACCAGTGATCCCGACAGGTACTATGGCTACACCTTC.

The chain uses TRBV27 and TRBJ1-6; no definite D call. Germline loops: CDR1 MNHEY, CDR2 SMNVEV (reference sequence). Trimming cost V 2 bases and J 7 bases, with 9 bases left between them. The CDR3 runs 14 residues. This CDR3 reads CASSLEGLNSPLHF. In DNA form, the CDR3 reads TGTGCCAGCAGTTTAGAGGGTTTGAATTCACCCCTCCACTTT.

The chain joins TRBV6-5 to TRBJ1-3; 9 bases match TRBD1. The V gene end was trimmed by 5 bases and the J gene end by 15 bases; junction bases not matched to a gene: 8. CDR3 length equals 12 residues. CDR1 and CDR2 from the germline V gene are MNHEY and SVGAGI. CDR3 nucleotide sequence: TGTGCCAGCAGTACCCCCGGGACAGGGAAATATTTT. Its translation: CASSTPGTGKYF.

The J gene is TRBJ1-4, the V gene TRBV19, with D tentatively TRBD1 (6 bases). The CDR3 runs to 13 residues. Looked up from germline, CDR1 is LNHDA and CDR2 is SQIVND (reference sequence). The V and J ends lost 8 bases and 7 bases respectively, with 14 bases between them. In DNA form, the CDR3 reads TGTGCCAGTGCTACAGGGAGCAGTGAAAAACTGTTTTTT. Translating gives CASATGSSEKLFF.

The rearrangement uses TRBV14 and TRBJ2-5, with TRBD2 as a possible D gene (5 bases). CDR1 and CDR2 from the germline V gene are SGHDN and FVKESK. Trimming cost V 1 base and J 2 bases, with 5 bases left between them. This CDR3 has 13 residues. CDR3 nucleotide sequence: TGTGCCAGCAGCCAAGGGGAGCAAGAGACCCAGTACTTC. It yields the protein CASSQGEQETQYF.

This clone was observed once. This rearrangement joins TRBV27 to TRBJ2-7, with D perhaps TRBD2 (5 bases). The CDR3 has 12 amino acids. V lost 7 bases and J 0 bases, leaving 7 bases between the germline ends. Germline-derived CDR1 and CDR2 are MNHEY and SMNVEV (reference sequence). The CDR3 DNA is TGTGCCAGCATGGGGAGCTCCTACGAGCAGTACTTC. Translation: CASMGSSYEQYF.

The J gene is TRBJ2-3, the V gene TRBV5-1, with D possibly being TRBD1 (6 bases). Trimming took 4 bases from V and 2 from J, leaving 17 bases between them. Germline CDR1 is SGHRS and CDR2 is YFSETQ. This CDR3 spans 16 amino acids. Written as DNA, the CDR3 is TGCGCCAGCAGCGTCCTACAGGGAACCACCACAGATACGCAGTATTTT. It encodes CASSVLQGTTTDTQYF.

Of note for this clone: Other DNA sequences within the sample encode an identical CDR3. The chain recombines TRBV5-1 with TRBJ2-1; D is possibly TRBD2 (6 bases). The germline V gene encodes CDR1 SGHRS and CDR2 YFSETQ. V was clipped by 0 bases and J by 0 bases, with 7 bases between them. The CDR3 spans 15 residues. The CDR3, as DNA: TGCGCCAGCAGCTTGGACGGGAGCTCCTACAATGAGCAGTTCTTC. Translation: CASSLDGSSYNEQFF.

The chain combines TRBV4-3 with TRBJ2-7, with 9 positions matching TRBD1. V was clipped by 5 bases and J by 3 bases; unmatched bases: 5. Per germline, CDR1 LGHNA and CDR2 YSLEER. This CDR3 comprises 14 residues. DNA of the CDR3: TGCGCCAGCAGCAGCGGGACAGGGAACTACGAGCAGTACTTC. Its protein product is CASSSGTGNYEQYF.

This clone was seen just once. In DNA, the CDR3 is TGCAGCGTTGAAGATATGCGGTTGCCCGACTATGGCTACACCTTC. Its translation: CSVEDMRLPDYGYTF. V gene TRBV29-1 combines with J gene TRBJ1-2; D not certain. CDR3 length: 15 residues. V lost 0 bases, J lost 3 bases, and 14 bases lay in between. Germline V gene data show CDR1 as SQVTM and CDR2 as ANQGSEA.

About this clone itself: A single base separates this from a much larger clone, so it may be a read error. Other DNA sequences of this sample code for an identical CDR3. The chain links TRBV6-5 to TRBJ2-6, with D hard to call. The CDR3 totals 13 residues. Between the trimmed V and J ends, which lost 6 bases and 0 bases, there was a span of 3 bases. Germline loops: CDR1 MNHEY, CDR2 SVGAGI. The CDR3 reads CASSSSGANVLTF. In nucleotides, the CDR3 is TGTGCCAGCAGCAGCTCTGGGGCCAACGTCCTGACTTTC.

This clone showed up just once. The chain is built from TRBV7-8 and TRBJ1-1, with D unclear. The CDR3 has 14 residues. Germline V gene data show CDR1 as SGHVS and CDR2 as FQNEAQ. Trimming removed 3 bases at V and 1 base at J, with 9 bases between. The CDR3 here is CASSFSTRNTEAFF. The CDR3 region has the DNA TGTGCCAGCAGCTTTAGCACCCGGAACACTGAAGCTTTCTTT.

The chain carries TRBV6-1 and TRBJ1-5, with D possibly TRBD1 on 6 matching bases. V was shortened by 4 bases and J by 5 bases, with 27 bases between the two germline ends. This CDR3 contains 19 residues. Germline V lookup: CDR1 MNHNS, CDR2 SASEGT. The CDR3 bases are TGTGCCAGCAGTGGGGACGGACAGTTTATTACAACACCCCATCAGCCCCAGCATTTT. It codes for CASSGDGQFITTPHQPQHF.

The chain couples TRBV5-4 to TRBJ2-6; 7 bases are a match to TRBD1. Looked up from germline, CDR1 is SGHNT and CDR2 is YYREEE (reference sequence). The V gene end was trimmed by 6 bases and the J gene end by 4 bases; junction bases not matched to a gene: 13. The CDR3 is made up of 17 amino acids. The CDR3 spells CASTIRQGLVGANVLTF. The CDR3 DNA is TGTGCCAGCACCATAAGACAGGGCCTGGTAGGGGCCAACGTCCTGACTTTC. Based on the CDR3 plus reference TRBV5-4 and TRBJ2-6, the full variable domain is ETGVTQSPTHLIKTRGQQVTLRCSSQSGHNTVSWYQQALGQGPQFIFQYYREEENGRGNFPPRFSGLQFPNYSSELNVNALELDDSALYLCASTIRQGLVGANVLTFGAGSRLTVL.

V usage is TRBV7-9 and J usage is TRBJ1-5; no definite D call. Trimming left V 4 bases short and J 0 bases short, with 7 bases between. CDR3 length: 14 residues. Germline CDR1 reads SEHNR; CDR2 reads FQNEAQ (reference sequence). Here the CDR3 DNA reads TGTGCCAGCAGCTCAGCGTATAGCAATCAGCCCCAGCATTTT. Its protein is CASSSAYSNQPQHF.

This clone was detected only once. This chain connects TRBV25-1 to TRBJ1-5; 7 bases align to TRBD1. CDR3 length equals 13 residues. Germline V CDR1 and CDR2: MGHDK, SYGVNS. J lost 6 bases, V lost 3 bases, and 2 bases had no gene match. Here the CDR3 reads CASSDRGTQPQHF. As DNA, the CDR3 is TGTGCCAGCAGTGACAGGGGGACTCAGCCCCAGCATTTT.

The J gene is TRBJ1-1, the V gene TRBV29-1; no firm D call. Germline loops: CDR1 SQVTM, CDR2 ANQGSEA. CDR3 length: 12 amino acids. V was trimmed by 7 bases and J by 11 bases, leaving 20 bases between them. Written as DNA, the CDR3 is TGCAGCGCCCTAGGCGCACGGCCTGGGGCTTTCTTT. This sequence encodes CSALGARPGAFF.

This clone was counted once. The CDR3 is CAWSPTGLETQYF. The CDR3 DNA reads TGTGCCTGGAGTCCGACAGGGTTGGAGACCCAGTACTTC. This chain links TRBV30 with TRBJ2-5; 7 bases map to TRBD1. The length of the CDR3 is 13 residues. The junction had 5 bases not matched to a gene; V was cut back by 2 bases and J by 5 bases. Germline assignment: CDR1 GTSNPN and CDR2 SVGIG (reference sequence).

The rearrangement joins TRBV7-3 to TRBJ1-2; 7 bases align to TRBD1. There are 15 residues in the CDR3. Losses at the gene ends were 4 bases for V and 7 bases for J; bases not matched to a gene: 12. Per germline, CDR1 SGHTA and CDR2 FQGTGA. CDR3 amino acids: CASSSTDREHGGYTF. The CDR3 DNA follows: TGTGCCAGCAGCTCCACAGACAGGGAACACGGTGGCTACACCTTC. The whole variable domain, remainder taken from reference TRBV7-3 and TRBJ1-2, is GAGVSQTPSNKVTEKGKYVELRCDPISGHTALYWYRQSLGQGPEFLIYFQGTGAADDSGLPNDRFFAVRPEGSVSTLKIQRTERGDSAVYLCASSSTDREHGGYTFGSGTRLTVV.

This chain links TRBV13 with TRBJ1-6; no clear D gene. Per the germline V gene, CDR1 is PRHDT and CDR2 is FYEKMQ (reference sequence). This CDR3 is 14 amino acids long. The V end was cut by 2 bases, the J end by 9 bases, with 11 bases between. CDR3 DNA sequence: TGTGCCAGCAGCTTATCCCGCAGGCGTTCACCCCTCCACTTT. This codes for CASSLSRRRSPLHF.